The rows below give T cell receptor beta chains drawn from one sample of a study of T-cell memory formation after mild COVID-19. MiXCR, applied by TCRdb to the 5' RACE reads, yields one record per CDR3 protein. Seen here are around 450,000 distinct CDR3 sequences, 24% observed once, and the top ten hold 8.8%. Input material: PBMCs or a T cell subset sorted from them (not recorded which). The receptors shown here come from an adult woman who had mild COVID-19 (a few samples of this study predate the infection). Cell type and time point are not known. Each CDR3 is given with its conserved first and last residue. The D gene is left open where the match is weak. Not every row has a clone size; where given, it reads once, few, many or a size class.

>TRBV29-1|.|TRBJ1-2|few
TGCAGCGCTCCCACCGTACGGGGGGACGGCTACACCTTC
CSAPTVRGDGYTF
>TRBV15|.|TRBJ2-1|.
TGTGCCACCAGCATCCGGACCCTCACATTTGACAATGAGCAGTTCTTC
CATSIRTLTFDNEQFF
>TRBV20-1|.|TRBJ1-1|.
TGCAGTGCTCTACAGGGTAACACTGAAGCTTTCTTT
CSALQGNTEAFF
>TRBV4-3|.|TRBJ2-7|many
TGCGCCAGCAGCCAAGAGGAGGGGGCGGGCGACTACGAGCAGTACTTC
CASSQEEGAGDYEQYF
>TRBV12-3/TRBV12-4|.|TRBJ1-3|.
TGTGCCAGCTCGGAGACCTGGACGGAAAACACCATATATTTT
CASSETWTENTIYF
>TRBV6-2/TRBV6-3|.|TRBJ1-2|.
TGTGCCAGCAGGGAAGACAGCACCCATGGATACACCTTC
CASREDSTHGYTF
>TRBV12-3/TRBV12-4|TRBD2|TRBJ2-1|.
TGTGCCAGCAGTCCTCGGACTAGCGGGAGTACCTTCAATGAGCAGTTCTTC
CASSPRTSGSTFNEQFF
>TRBV6-5|TRBD1|TRBJ2-7|.
TGTGCCAGCAGTTACTCGACAGGGGCCGAGCAGTACTTC
CASSYSTGAEQYF
>TRBV7-9|TRBD1|TRBJ2-3|.
TGTGCCAGCAGCTTGGGGACAGGAGCCACAGATACGCAGTATTTT
CASSLGTGATDTQYF
>TRBV15|.|TRBJ1-5|.
TGTGCCACCAGCAGAGAAAGGGGCAATCAGCCCCAGCATTTT
CATSRERGNQPQHF
>TRBV12-3/TRBV12-4|TRBD2|TRBJ2-1|.
TGTGCCAGCAACCGAGCTGGACTAGCGGGGGGGCGAATCAATGAGCAGTTCTTC
CASNRAGLAGGRINEQFF
>TRBV24-1|.|TRBJ2-7|.
TGTGCCACCAGTGACCCTGGGAAAAGCTACGAGCAGTACTTC
CATSDPGKSYEQYF
>TRBV5-1|TRBD1|TRBJ1-4|few
TGCGCCAGCAGCCAGCGGACAGGGGGGAAGGAAAAACTGTTTTTT
CASSQRTGGKEKLFF
>TRBV12-3/TRBV12-4|.|TRBJ2-5|.
TGTGCCAGCAGTCCCCCCGGTAGCAGGGAGACCCAGTACTTC
CASSPPGSRETQYF
>TRBV9|.|TRBJ2-5|few
TGTGCCAGCAGCGATGGGGTAGGGACCCAGTACTTC
CASSDGVGTQYF
>TRBV7-2|TRBD2|TRBJ2-3|.
TGTGCCAGCTCCCTATTGGGGACTAGCGCTTCGAATACGCAGTATTTT
CASSLLGTSASNTQYF
>TRBV7-9|.|TRBJ1-5|.
TGTGCCAGCAGCTTAGCGGACAGCCTCTATAGCAATCAGCCCCAGCATTTT
CASSLADSLYSNQPQHF
>TRBV6-6|.|TRBJ2-3|few
TGTGCCAGCAGGACCGGCGGGAACACAGATACGCAGTATTTT
CASRTGGNTDTQYF
>TRBV20-1|TRBD1|TRBJ1-5|few
TGCAGTGCTAGTCCCGGGACAGGGGCTAAGCCCCAGCATTTT
CSASPGTGAKPQHF
>TRBV4-3|.|TRBJ2-3|few
TGCGCCAGCAGCCAAGATGTCGTGGACCAGCAGTATTTT
CASSQDVVDQQYF
>TRBV29-1|TRBD1|TRBJ2-7|many
TGCAGCGCAACCCGACAGGGGGCGTCCGACGAGCAGTACTTC
CSATRQGASDEQYF
>TRBV3-1|.|TRBJ1-2|.
TGTGCCAGCAGCCAAGCGGGCAGGAATAACTATGGCTACACCTTC
CASSQAGRNNYGYTF
>TRBV12-3/TRBV12-4|.|TRBJ1-3|.
TGTGCCAGCAGTCCTCGGGCCCACTCTGGAAACACCATATATTTT
CASSPRAHSGNTIYF
>TRBV5-1|TRBD1|TRBJ2-7|.
TGCGCCAGCAGCGGGTGGGGGACAGACGACTACGAGCAGTACTTC
CASSGWGTDDYEQYF
>TRBV6-5|.|TRBJ2-3|.
TGTGCCACCCAAGCTAGGGTGGGCACAGATACGCAGTATTTT
CATQARVGTDTQYF
>TRBV12-3/TRBV12-4|.|TRBJ1-5|few
TGTGCCAGCAGTTCAGGAGGGGCCAATCAGCCCCAGCATTTT
CASSSGGANQPQHF
>TRBV12-3/TRBV12-4|.|TRBJ1-1|.
TGTGCCAGCAGGCCTTGGGACGGCATGAACACTGAAGCTTTCTTT
CASRPWDGMNTEAFF
>TRBV30|.|TRBJ2-7|.
TGTGCCTGGAGTGTGCGAGACTACGAGCAGTACTTC
CAWSVRDYEQYF
>TRBV7-9|.|TRBJ2-1|.
TGTGCCAGCTCGGATAGGGGGATAGGGTTGAGTGAGCAGTTCTTC
CASSDRGIGLSEQFF
>TRBV7-9|.|TRBJ2-7|many
TGTGCCAGCAGCTTAGGGGACTACGAGCAGTACTTC
CASSLGDYEQYF
>TRBV5-1|.|TRBJ2-2|few
TGCGCCAGCAGCTTGGAGCGTACAGGGTACACCGGGGAGCTGTTTTTT
CASSLERTGYTGELFF
>TRBV7-2|TRBD1|TRBJ2-7|many
TGTGCCAGCAGCTATGACAGGGGATCCTACGAGCAGTACTTC
CASSYDRGSYEQYF
>TRBV4-1|.|TRBJ1-2|few
TGCGCCAGCAGCCGCGATCCGTCCTATGGCTACACCTTC
CASSRDPSYGYTF
>TRBV30|.|TRBJ1-3|.
TGTGCCTGGGAGGTAAAGGGGACTGGAAACACCATATATTTT
CAWEVKGTGNTIYF
>TRBV5-1|TRBD1|TRBJ1-2|once
TGCGCCAGCAGCCTAGGACAGGACTATGGCTACACATTC
CASSLGQDYGYTF